The 24 T cell receptor beta chains reported below all come from one sample, sequenced in a study of cytomegalovirus exposure and HLA in healthy donors. Both 60 Vbeta primers and 13 Jbeta primers went into the PCR. Sequencing was performed with immunoSEQ multiplex PCR; in TCRdb, only in-frame clones are kept and a portion is missing. The sample consists of tens of thousands of clones, 78% of them appearing once. The source material was PBMCs. All receptors come from a man aged 35 to 55 in good health and CMV-seronegative.

This clone was found a few times. The chain uses TRBV6-5 and TRBJ2-4; TRBD1 aligns across 7 bases. Germline lookup yields CDR1 MNHEY and CDR2 SVGAGI. The CDR3 totals 13 residues. With V trimmed by 5 bases and J by 12 bases, 10 bases remained unmatched. This CDR3 is CASSAGPGDSQYF. The CDR3, as DNA: TGTGCCAGCAGTGCGGGTCCCGGGGACAGTCAGTACTTC.

This clone was seen only once. The J gene is TRBJ2-1, the V gene TRBV6-1; 11 bases line up with TRBD2. Per the germline V gene, CDR1 is MNHNS and CDR2 is SASEGT. With 8 bases clipped from V and 4 bases from J, the junction kept 7 bases outside the gene matches. The CDR3 contains 15 residues. The CDR3 region has the DNA TGTGCCAGCCACCTAGCGGGAGGACCTTACAATGAGCAGTTCTTC. It yields the protein CASHLAGGPYNEQFF.

This chain uses TRBV28 with TRBJ2-3; D may be TRBD2 (7 bases). Trimming shortened V by 7 bases and J by 2 bases, and 16 bases separated the two germline ends. Germline V gene data show CDR1 as MDHEN and CDR2 as SYDVKM. This CDR3 has 15 amino acids. The CDR3 region is CASTGGGRVTDTQYF. CDR3 bases: TGTGCCAGCACTGGCGGGGGCCGGGTCACAGATACGCAGTATTTT.

V gene TRBV5-5 combines with J gene TRBJ1-5; D is uncertain. Looked up from germline, CDR1 is SGHKS and CDR2 is YYEKEE (reference sequence). V was cut by 2 bases and J by 0 bases, with 18 bases left in between. The CDR3 spans 18 residues. CDR3 sequence reads: CASSFLFSGFDSNQPQHF. CDR3 in DNA: TGTGCCAGCAGCTTCCTCTTCTCGGGATTTGATAGCAATCAGCCCCAGCATTTT.

This clone has only a few counts. This chain links TRBV6-1 with TRBJ2-7; 9 nucleotides align to TRBD2. The CDR3 is 14 residues long. Germline trimming cut 7 bases from V and 6 bases from J; bases unmatched to any gene: 10. Germline CDR1 is MNHNS and CDR2 is SASEGT. CDR3 sequence reads: CASITQAGGGEQYF. CDR3 coding DNA: TGTGCCAGCATAACGCAAGCGGGAGGCGGCGAGCAGTACTTC.

V is TRBV27 and J is TRBJ2-2; D may be TRBD2 (6 bases). This CDR3 has 15 amino acids. Germline V lookup: CDR1 MNHEY, CDR2 SMNVEV (reference sequence). Trimming removed 1 base at V and 5 bases at J, with 11 bases between. In DNA form, the CDR3 reads TGTGCCAGCAGTTTATGGGGACTGGGGACCGGGGAGCTGTTTTTT. It translates to CASSLWGLGTGELFF.

The genes are TRBV7-9 and TRBJ2-7, with 13 nucleotides matching TRBD2. J was trimmed by 2 bases and V by 5 bases; bases with no gene match: 3. Germline CDR1 reads SEHNR; CDR2 reads FQNEAQ (reference sequence). This CDR3 has 15 amino acids. CDR3: CASSRGLAGPYEQYF. As DNA, the CDR3 is TGTGCCAGCAGCCGGGGACTAGCGGGGCCCTACGAGCAGTACTTC.

The chain uses TRBV5-1 and TRBJ2-2, with D possibly being TRBD2 (5 bases). The germline V and J ends were trimmed by 0 bases and 0 bases, with 9 bases remaining between them. This CDR3 is built from 16 residues. Germline V CDR1 and CDR2: SGHRS, YFSETQ. The CDR3 protein is CASSLASGANTGELFF. In DNA form, the CDR3 reads TGCGCCAGCAGCTTGGCGTCCGGGGCGAACACCGGGGAGCTGTTTTTT.

The rearrangement joins TRBV10-3 to TRBJ1-4; D perhaps matches TRBD1 (5 bases). Deletions cut 3 bases from V and 8 bases from J, with 16 bases between. CDR1 is ENHRY, CDR2 SYGVKD, per germline. This CDR3 has 15 amino acids. Here the CDR3 DNA reads TGTGCCATCAGTGACGGGAGCCAGGGAGGGGAAAAACTGTTTTTT. This sequence encodes CAISDGSQGGEKLFF.

The table lists this clone with a count of one. This rearrangement joins TRBV28 to TRBJ2-2; TRBD1 aligns across 7 bases. The germline V gene encodes CDR1 MDHEN and CDR2 SYDVKM. This CDR3 contains 15 residues. With 2 bases clipped from V and 4 bases from J, the junction kept 4 bases outside the gene matches. The CDR3 coding sequence is TGTGCCAGCAGTTTAGGGGACAGATTCACCGGGGAGCTGTTTTTT. Protein sequence: CASSLGDRFTGELFF.

The CDR3 region has the DNA TGTGCCAGCAGCTCGTCAACTAGGAGTGACAATGAGCAGTTCTTC. This translates into CASSSSTRSDNEQFF. V is TRBV5-4 and J is TRBJ2-1; TRBD2 might be the D (5 bases). V was clipped by 3 bases and J by 5 bases, with 15 bases between them. Germline V gene lookup returns CDR1 SGHNT and CDR2 YYREEE (reference sequence). CDR3 length: 15 amino acids.

J is TRBJ2-1 and V is TRBV7-3; 12 bases line up with TRBD2. The germline V gene has CDR1 SGHTA and CDR2 FQGTGA. The CDR3 extends over 15 amino acids. Trimming removed 5 bases from V and 9 bases from J; junction bases left unmatched: 8. The CDR3 bases are TGTGCCAGCAGCCCGGGACTAGCGGGCGGGGGTGAGCAGTTCTTC. This sequence encodes CASSPGLAGGGEQFF. The full variable domain, its missing parts supplied by reference TRBV7-3 and TRBJ2-1, is GAGVSQTPSNKVTEKGKYVELRCDPISGHTALYWYRQSLGQGPEFLIYFQGTGAADDSGLPNDRFFAVRPEGSVSTLKIQRTERGDSAVYLCASSPGLAGGGEQFFGPGTRLTVL.

The V and J genes are TRBV28 and TRBJ2-7; no clear D. Trimming took off 4 bases at V and 3 bases at J, with 7 bases between the two ends. Germline loops: CDR1 MDHEN, CDR2 SYDVKM. The CDR3 spans 12 residues. The CDR3 region is CASSSVNYEQYF. DNA of the CDR3: TGTGCCAGCAGTTCAGTAAACTACGAGCAGTACTTC.

The chain employs TRBV9 and TRBJ2-3; 7 nucleotides agree with TRBD1. The ends lost 4 bases at V and 3 bases at J; junction bases unmatched: 2. Germline CDR1 reads SGDLS; CDR2 reads YYNGEE. The CDR3 sequence is 13 residues long. The CDR3 DNA reads TGTGCCAGCAGCCCACAGGGGACAGATACGCAGTATTTT. This encodes CASSPQGTDTQYF.

The chain employs TRBV29-1 and TRBJ2-5; TRBD2 matches 7 bases. The CDR3 contains 14 residues. Unmatched junction bases numbered 6, after V lost 4 bases and J lost 1 base. From germline, CDR1 is SQVTM and CDR2 ANQGSEA. CDR3 DNA sequence: TGCAGCGTTGCGGGGGGAACGACCCAAGAGACCCAGTACTTC. Its protein is CSVAGGTTQETQYF.

This rearrangement joins TRBV7-9 to TRBJ2-5; 10 nucleotides match TRBD2. Germline V gene data show CDR1 as SEHNR and CDR2 as FQNEAQ (reference sequence). V trimming: 4 bases; J trimming: 1 base; junction bases outside the gene matches: 3. The CDR3 spans 15 residues. CDR3 coding DNA: TGTGCCAGCAGCTGGACTAGCGGCTTCCAAGAGACCCAGTACTTC. Its protein is CASSWTSGFQETQYF.

The chain uses TRBV10-3 and TRBJ1-2, with a tentative D call TRBD1 (6 bases). CDR1 and CDR2 from the germline V gene are ENHRY and SYGVKD. The CDR3 runs to 15 residues. Between the trimmed V and J ends, which lost 0 bases and 4 bases, there was a span of 12 bases. CDR3 nucleotides: TGTGCCATCAGTGAGTCGGGGGGGGCCGCCTATGGCTACACCTTC. Translation gives CAISESGGAAYGYTF.

The rearrangement joins TRBV5-1 to TRBJ2-1; 11 bases match TRBD1. The germline CDR1 and CDR2 sequences are SGHRS and YFSETQ. The CDR3 loop spans 16 amino acids. With 2 bases clipped from V and 6 bases from J, the junction kept 7 bases outside the gene matches. The CDR3 is CASSFSTGTGGNEQFF. The DNA for the CDR3 is TGCGCCAGCAGCTTTTCCACCGGGACAGGGGGCAATGAGCAGTTCTTC.

The J gene is TRBJ1-3, the V gene TRBV19; TRBD1 aligns across 8 bases. The ends lost 7 bases at V and 0 bases at J; junction bases unmatched: 8. The CDR3 has 16 residues. Germline V CDR1 and CDR2: LNHDA, SQIVND (reference sequence). The chain's CDR3 is CASIKGRGLSGNTIYF. The CDR3 bases are TGTGCCAGTATTAAGGGCAGGGGGCTCTCTGGAAACACCATATATTTT.

V gene TRBV7-8 combines with J gene TRBJ2-5; 7 nucleotides line up with TRBD2. This CDR3 is 11 amino acids long. Trimming at V came to 4 bases and at J to 7 bases, leaving 0 bases not matched to a gene. CDR1 SGHVS and CDR2 FQNEAQ come from the germline V gene. CDR3 in amino acids: CASSSGGTQYF. The CDR3 nucleotides read TGTGCCAGCAGCTCGGGAGGGACCCAGTACTTC.

The rearrangement links TRBV2 to TRBJ2-3; unclear D gene. V gave up 6 bases and J gave up 8 bases, with 15 bases separating them. CDR3 length: 13 amino acids. Germline CDR1 SNHLY, CDR2 FYNNEI. The CDR3 region has the DNA TGTGCCAGCAGAGCTCTAGGTTTGGGTACGCAGTATTTT. It codes for CASRALGLGTQYF.

The rearrangement uses TRBV11-2 and TRBJ2-7, with a possible D match to TRBD1 (5 bases). The V gene's germline CDR1 is SGHAT and CDR2 FQNNGV. Trimming stripped 1 base from V and 6 bases from J, with 16 bases between. The CDR3 runs 15 residues. The CDR3 DNA reads as TGTGCCAGCAGCTTAGTTCCCGACAGAGCCTGCGAGCAGTACTTC. Its protein is CASSLVPDRACEQYF.

A word on this clone: At one boundary the junction diverges from the germline segment, which might be a read error. J is TRBJ2-2 and V is TRBV7-7; a possible D gene is TRBD2 (5 bases). CDR3 length equals 17 residues. Germline V lookup: CDR1 SSHAT, CDR2 FNYEAQ (reference sequence). The CDR3 here is CASSPSPAAANTGELFF. The CDR3 DNA sequence: TGTGCTAGCAGCCCCTCTCCAGCGGCAGCGAACACCGGGGAGCTGTTTTTT.

The chain recombines TRBV10-3 with TRBJ2-7, with 7 bases identical to TRBD1. The J segment lost 1 base and the V segment lost 6 bases, leaving 3 bases of the junction unmatched. This CDR3 comprises 13 residues. CDR1 is ENHRY, CDR2 SYGVKD, per germline. CDR3 bases: TGTGCCATCAGGGGACAGCAGTCCTACGAGCAGTACTTC. This gives the protein CAIRGQQSYEQYF.